This T cell receptor (beta chain) appears in the sequencing data of a study of beta chain features in type 1 diabetes listed by TCRdb under 2018. Turning to the overall study: No differences in mean age, gender distribution, total cell number or subset yield were found between patients and healthy donors. Across all samples, almost 110 million sorted cells were examined, and cell number per subset correlated strongly with RNA yield. The study compared the TCRB repertoires of sorted circulating CD4+ T cell subsets in recently diagnosed type 1 diabetes patients with those in matched healthy donors. Regulatory and stem cell-like memory subsets were obtained from only 8 patients and about eight healthy donors, while naive and central memory subsets were obtained from all 30 or so donors.

Of note for this clone: Its target antigen remains unknown. Qualities for individual bases were not recorded, and no much larger clone is one base off.

The High Capacity cDNA Reverse Transcription Kit was used to reverse transcribe all of the isolated RNA, meaning that expressed TCRB transcripts were what got sequenced. Naive, central memory and regulatory T cell samples underwent deep immunoSEQ sequencing, averaging roughly 3.5 million total reads per sample. Sorted cells were lysed in RLT buffer, and RNA was extracted using DNase-treated RNeasy Micro or Mini kits according to cell number. Each cell subset was processed separately to prevent cross-contamination, with patient and healthy donor samples processed together. TCRB sequences were amplified from cDNA with the immunoSEQ multiplex PCR, producing 87-bp fragments spanning the CDR3 region. Sequencing of the amplicons was performed on the Illumina HiSeq platform. In the paper's pipeline: Synthetic template baselines were used to correct PCR bias computationally, reads within Hamming distance 2 were collapsed, and singletons that could not be merged were discarded. By aligning reads against IMGT, V, D and J genes, CDR3 length, and insertions or deletions at six rearrangement sites were assigned. Clonotype counts were normalized to sorted cell number within each subset before computing true diversity and Gini coefficients with the tcR R package. Repertoire sharing was quantified using the overlap coefficient calculated on TCRB nucleotide sequences. As a proxy for the pre-selection repertoire, out-of-frame TCRB sequences from naive cells were analyzed. What TCRdb holds here is the immuneACCESS table cut down to in-frame rearrangements. Part of the clones is not present; checked against another copy, under half of the missing clones reflect an unresolved V gene, and the others are unexplained. The D gene and trimming were derived from the DNA, and the V and J assignments and clone size from that table. Across this sample there are over 600,000 clones, with under 15% seen only once. Over 0.1% of the sample goes to the ten largest clones.

Results and caveats for the whole study, not just this receptor: Type 1 diabetes patients showed a moderate but significant shortening of TCRB CDR3 length in all four CD4+ subsets. At VDJ recombination sites, patients with type 1 diabetes made fewer insertions and deleted more nucleotides, a pattern implying thymic rearrangement abnormalities. Because cDNA was sequenced instead of genomic DNA, highly expressing activated cells could be over-represented, though the groups showed no difference in activation or CD3 levels. Shorter templates might be favored by PCR, yet because patient and control samples were amplified and corrected together, any such skew would affect both groups equally. Only small numbers of individuals were included in the HLA sub-analyses, which left unresolved whether HLA type had any influence on TCRB rearrangement. The naive, central memory and regulatory TCRB repertoires appeared to resemble one another more closely among patients than among healthy donors.

The CDR3 runs 17 amino acids, cysteine and phenylalanine included. Only the CDR3 part of the read is kept: 51 bases, read in frame from the first base. V is reduced by 1 base and J by 3 bases, leaving a spacing of 16 bases between them. CDR1 KGHSH and CDR2 LQKENI are derived from the germline V gene. From each donor, a single peripheral blood sample of 90 to 150 mL on average was drawn into heparinised tubes. Naive, central memory, regulatory and stem cell-like memory CD4+ T cells were sorted on a BD FACSAria II using a panel including CD45RO, CCR7, CD25, CD127, CD95 and CD27. Every sorted population had a purity above 95%. PBMCs were isolated right away by Lymphoprep density gradient centrifugation and were stained directly, without culture. So that batch effects would be minimized, each experiment stained and sorted samples in pairs, pairing one healthy donor with one patient.

The rearrangement combines TRBV18 with TRBJ1-5; TRBD1 is perhaps the D gene, given 5 matching bases. The sequence came from a man aged 30 to 39 with type 1 diabetes. The sample taken for sequencing was naive CD4+ T cells from blood. The cell subset or site label of this sample denotes: true naive CD4+ T cells. Read as DNA, the sequence is TGTGCCAGCTCACCACTGAGGGCAGGGAGGGACAATCAGCCCCAGCATTTT. It translates as CASSPLRAGRDNQPQHF.